This T cell receptor (beta chain) appears in the sequencing data of a study of identifying expanded T cells in peripheral blood. The method was immunoSEQ multiplex PCR; TCRdb's version includes in-frame clones alone and lacks a portion of them. The sample yields about 86,000 clones, roughly 86% seen once. The germline V gene encodes CDR1 MNHNS and CDR2 SASEGT. The CDR3 length is 17 residues. Trimming pared 0 bases from V and 4 bases from J, leaving 18 bases between. The J gene is TRBJ2-5, the V gene TRBV6-1; either TRBD1 or TRBD2 may supply D (6 bases each). This clonotype originated in a person aged 18 to 75 in good health. Sequencing was carried out using blood. The CDR3 coding sequence is TGTGCCAGCAGTGAAGCTGGGGGGCCTACGCGGAGAGAGACCCAGTACTTC. It specifies CASSEAGGPTRRETQYF.